The clone carrying this TCR beta chain has a handful of counts. As yet, its antigen is unknown. These data are taken from a study of response to subunit inactivated influenza vaccine. Germline V gives CDR1 LNHNV, CDR2 YYDKDF (reference sequence). V gave up 1 base and J gave up 0 bases, with 13 bases separating them. This CDR3 contains 16 residues. TCRdb re-derived calls from the RT-PCR reads in MiXCR, one entry per CDR3 protein. The sample includes roughly 700,000 distinct CDR3 sequences, 11% to 15% of them seen just once. Study-level points and caveats: Each seasonal flu vaccination may recruit only limited new T cells, authors suggested.

The sample consisted of PBMCs from blood, taken around 15 days before vaccination. The clonotype was recovered from a man aged 50-59 years who received an inactivated influenza vaccine. The rearrangement links TRBV15 to TRBJ2-7, with a weak D call TRBD2 (6 bases). In nucleotides, the CDR3 is TGTGCCACCAGCAGAGCCGGGACTTCCTACTCCTACGAGCAGTACTTC. It translates to CATSRAGTSYSYEQYF.